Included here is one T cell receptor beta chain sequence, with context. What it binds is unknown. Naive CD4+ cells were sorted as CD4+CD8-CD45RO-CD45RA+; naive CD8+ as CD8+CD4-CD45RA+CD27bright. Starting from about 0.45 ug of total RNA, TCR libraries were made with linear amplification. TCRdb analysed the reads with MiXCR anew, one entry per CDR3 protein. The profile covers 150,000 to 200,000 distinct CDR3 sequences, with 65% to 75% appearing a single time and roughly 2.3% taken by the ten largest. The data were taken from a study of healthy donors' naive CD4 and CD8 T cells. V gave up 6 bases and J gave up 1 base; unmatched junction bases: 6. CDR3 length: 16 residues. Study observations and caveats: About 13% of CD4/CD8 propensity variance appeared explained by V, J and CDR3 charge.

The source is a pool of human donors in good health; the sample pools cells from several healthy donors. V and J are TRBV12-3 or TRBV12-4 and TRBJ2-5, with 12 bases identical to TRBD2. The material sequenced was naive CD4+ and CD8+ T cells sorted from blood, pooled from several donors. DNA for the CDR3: TGTGCCAGCAGCCGGACTAGCGGGGTCTCCCAAGAGACCCAGTACTTC. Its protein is CASSRTSGVSQETQYF.